Shown below are 29 T cell receptor beta chains from a single sample sequenced in a study of beta chain features in type 1 diabetes. For these receptors, no antigen is known. Study results and caveats: Among patients with Type 1 diabetes, TCRB CDR3s were moderately but significantly shorter in every one of the four CD4+ subsets.

What was sequenced were expressed TCRB transcripts, since all of the isolated RNA had been reverse transcribed. Libraries were prepared by immunoSEQ multiplex PCR; TCRdb keeps only in-frame clonotypes and omits some of them. The sample lists about 150,000 clones, 6% to 9% occurring once. Specimen: central memory CD4+ T cells from blood. Every receptor here comes from a man aged 18 to 29 with type 1 diabetes.

The sample holds a few counts of this clone. The rearrangement uses TRBV28 and TRBJ2-7; no reliable D call. Germline V CDR1 and CDR2: MDHEN, SYDVKM. V was shortened by 7 bases and J by 4 bases, with 8 bases between the two germline ends. The CDR3 spans 11 residues. The CDR3 loop reads CASTGLYEQYF. The CDR3 DNA is TGTGCCAGCACAGGTCTGTACGAGCAGTACTTC. The variable domain in full, completed from reference TRBV28 and TRBJ2-7, reads DVKVTQSSRYLVKRTGEKVFLECVQDMDHENMFWYRQDPGLGLRLIYFSYDVKMKEKGDIPEGYSVSREKKERFSLILESASTNQTSMYLCASTGLYEQYFGPGTRLTVT.

This chain connects TRBV14 to TRBJ1-1, with D perhaps TRBD1 (5 bases). The germline gives CDR1 SGHDN, CDR2 FVKESK. The CDR3 runs 13 residues. Trimming removed 3 bases at V and 10 bases at J, with 15 bases between. The DNA for the CDR3 is TGTGCCAGCAGCCACCAAGGGGCAGGGCGAGCTTTCTTT. This encodes CASSHQGAGRAFF.

The chain couples TRBV28 to TRBJ1-5; D may be TRBD1 (5 bases). The CDR3 spans 15 residues. Germline V gene data show CDR1 as MDHEN and CDR2 as SYDVKM. The V end lost 3 bases, the J end lost 0 bases, and 9 bases lay between the germline ends. The chain's CDR3 is CASSFSGFSNQPQHF. The CDR3, as DNA: TGTGCCAGCAGTTTCTCAGGGTTTAGCAATCAGCCCCAGCATTTT. Full variable domain (remainder filled in from reference TRBV28 and TRBJ1-5): DVKVTQSSRYLVKRTGEKVFLECVQDMDHENMFWYRQDPGLGLRLIYFSYDVKMKEKGDIPEGYSVSREKKERFSLILESASTNQTSMYLCASSFSGFSNQPQHFGDGTRLSIL.

The rearrangement joins TRBV30 to TRBJ1-6; TRBD1 agrees at 8 bases. Trimming took 5 bases from V and 10 from J; bases not matched to a gene: 4. The V gene's germline CDR1 is GTSNPN and CDR2 SVGIG (reference sequence). This CDR3 spans 12 amino acids. The CDR3 region is CAWGTGGSPLHF. The CDR3 nucleotides read TGTGCCTGGGGGACAGGCGGGTCACCCCTCCACTTT. Using reference TRBV30 and TRBJ1-6 for the parts outside the CDR3, the full variable domain is SQTIHQWPATLVQPVGSPLSLECTVEGTSNPNLYWYRQAAGRGLQLLFYSVGIGQISSEVPQNLSASRPQDRQFILSSKKLLLSDSGFYLCAWGTGGSPLHFGNGTRLTVT.

The rearrangement links TRBV30 to TRBJ1-1, with TRBD1 as a possible D gene (5 bases). Germline loops: CDR1 GTSNPN, CDR2 SVGIG (reference sequence). The CDR3 extends over 13 amino acids. Between the trimmed V and J ends, which lost 1 base and 1 base, there was a span of 7 bases. CDR3 bases: TGTGCCTGGAGTGACAGGCCGAACACTGAAGCTTTCTTT. Its translation is CAWSDRPNTEAFF.

The J gene is TRBJ2-1, the V gene TRBV7-2, with a possible D match to TRBD1 (6 bases). V was pared by 5 bases and J by 9 bases, with 14 bases between. Germline-derived CDR1 and CDR2 are SGHTA and FQGNSA. This CDR3 has 13 amino acids. In DNA, the CDR3 is TGTGCCAGCAGCGGTACAGGGTCAAGTGAGCAGTTCTTC. This encodes CASSGTGSSEQFF.

The chain recombines TRBV2 with TRBJ1-2; TRBD1 might be the D (6 bases). V lost 5 bases, J lost 5 bases, and 6 bases lay in between. Per germline, CDR1 SNHLY and CDR2 FYNNEI. This CDR3 has 11 amino acids. The CDR3 bases are TGTGCCAGCAGTCAGGGGTATGGCTACACCTTC. Protein product: CASSQGYGYTF.

The chain couples TRBV6-1 to TRBJ2-1; TRBD2 matches 10 bases. Germline trimming cut 6 bases from V and 8 bases from J; bases unmatched to any gene: 10. Per germline, CDR1 MNHNS and CDR2 SASEGT. The CDR3 covers 15 residues. This CDR3 is CASSRPSGSEDEQFF. The CDR3 region has the DNA TGTGCCAGCAGCCGCCCTAGCGGGAGTGAAGATGAGCAGTTCTTC.

This clone was picked up a small number of times. The rearrangement joins TRBV2 to TRBJ1-4; D is undetermined. The length of the CDR3 is 15 residues. The V gene lost 6 bases and the J gene lost 7 bases, with 18 bases spanning the gap. Germline-derived CDR1 and CDR2 are SNHLY and FYNNEI. The CDR3 region is CASSRARAVGEKLFF. The CDR3 DNA reads as TGTGCCAGCAGCCGGGCGCGGGCCGTCGGTGAAAAACTGTTTTTT.

The sample holds a few counts of this clone. The genes are TRBV11-2 and TRBJ2-7; no definite D call. Trimming took 2 bases from V and 7 from J, leaving 9 bases between them. The germline gives CDR1 SGHAT, CDR2 FQNNGV. The CDR3 runs to 12 residues. DNA of the CDR3: TGTGCCAGCAGCTTATTGGTCCGGGAGCAGTACTTC. Protein: CASSLLVREQYF.

This clone occurred many times. This chain links TRBV6-5 with TRBJ1-6; the D gene is possibly TRBD1 (6 bases). CDR1 is MNHEY, CDR2 SVGAGI, per germline. V was pared by 5 bases and J by 10 bases, with 15 bases between. This CDR3 is built from 14 residues. CDR3 loop: CASSPDRFTSPLHF. The CDR3 nucleotides read TGTGCCAGCAGTCCCGACAGGTTTACCTCACCCCTCCACTTT.

This clone was seen only a few times. V is TRBV2 and J is TRBJ1-1; D remains ambiguous. Germline loops: CDR1 SNHLY, CDR2 FYNNEI. This CDR3 region has 13 residues. Between the trimmed V and J ends, which lost 4 bases and 3 bases, there was a span of 9 bases. The CDR3 nucleotides are TGTGCCAGCAGTGTATTGCTAGACACTGAAGCTTTCTTT. This sequence encodes CASSVLLDTEAFF.

In this sample, this clone turned up a few times. The chain couples TRBV9 to TRBJ1-6, with TRBD1 as a possible D gene (6 bases). This CDR3 contains 15 residues. Germline V gene lookup returns CDR1 SGDLS and CDR2 YYNGEE. V was shortened by 0 bases and J by 7 bases, with 11 bases between the two germline ends. CDR3 bases: TGTGCCAGCAGCGTAGGTTACCAGGGGAATTCACCCCTCCACTTT. Its translation is CASSVGYQGNSPLHF.

The rearrangement uses TRBV6-5 and TRBJ1-4; D ambiguous. The CDR3 has 14 residues. The ends were cut back, 4 bases at V and 8 bases at J, with 14 bases in the middle. From germline, CDR1 is MNHEY and CDR2 SVGAGI. The CDR3 protein is CASSSGRTWEKLFF. The CDR3 bases are TGTGCCAGCAGTTCGGGTCGCACGTGGGAAAAACTGTTTTTT.

This clone was found a few times. The V call is TRBV7-6, the J call TRBJ2-3; no clear D. Trimming shortened V by 4 bases and J by 1 base, and 9 bases separated the two germline ends. This CDR3 spans 14 amino acids. Germline V CDR1 and CDR2: SGHVS, FNYEAQ. CDR3 in DNA: TGTGCCAGCAGCTCGATCCGGGGCACAGATACGCAGTATTTT. Amino acids: CASSSIRGTDTQYF.

This clone was picked up many times. This rearrangement joins TRBV27 to TRBJ2-3; D ambiguous. Germline assignment: CDR1 MNHEY and CDR2 SMNVEV (reference sequence). V lost 2 bases and J 7 bases, leaving 4 bases between the germline ends. The CDR3 contains 11 residues. CDR3: CASSLTNTQYF. The CDR3 DNA reads as TGTGCCAGCAGTTTAACTAATACGCAGTATTTT.

This sequence joins TRBV9 and TRBJ2-1, with 10 positions matching TRBD2. Germline V gene data show CDR1 as SGDLS and CDR2 as YYNGEE. Losses at the gene ends were 4 bases for V and 6 bases for J; bases not matched to a gene: 10. CDR3 length equals 16 residues. CDR3 protein: CASSQGSSGGSNEQFF. DNA of the CDR3: TGTGCCAGCAGCCAAGGTTCTAGCGGGGGCTCCAATGAGCAGTTCTTC.

This clone was picked up a small number of times. The chain carries TRBV27 and TRBJ2-5; D possibly corresponds to TRBD1 (5 bases). The CDR3 sequence is 13 residues long. The V and J ends lost 3 bases and 2 bases respectively, with 7 bases between them. Germline loops: CDR1 MNHEY, CDR2 SMNVEV (reference sequence). CDR3 sequence (DNA): TGTGCCAGCAGTTTCAGGACACAAGAGACCCAGTACTTC. Translating it yields CASSFRTQETQYF.

CDR3 coding DNA: TGCGCCAGCAGGATCGGGAGGAACACCGGGGAGCTGTTTTTT. Protein: CASRIGRNTGELFF. V usage is TRBV5-1 and J usage is TRBJ2-2; TRBD2 is a possible D gene (6 bases). V lost 5 bases and J 1 base, leaving 9 bases between the germline ends. Germline assignment: CDR1 SGHRS and CDR2 YFSETQ. The CDR3 extends over 14 amino acids.

The J gene is TRBJ2-3, the V gene TRBV14; 13 nucleotides line up with TRBD2. CDR1 is SGHDN, CDR2 FVKESK, per germline. CDR3 length equals 15 residues. With V trimmed by 5 bases and J by 4 bases, 3 bases remained unmatched. This CDR3 reads CASSAGLAGADTQYF. The CDR3 DNA is TGTGCCAGCAGCGCAGGACTAGCGGGAGCAGATACGCAGTATTTT. The full variable domain, in which reference TRBV14 and TRBJ2-3 provide the parts outside the CDR3, is EAGVTQFPSHSVIEKGQTVTLRCDPISGHDNLYWYRRVMGKEIKFLLHFVKESKQDESGMPNNRFLAERTGGTYSTLKVQPAELEDSGVYFCASSAGLAGADTQYFGPGTRLTVL.

The rearrangement links TRBV4-2 to TRBJ2-7, with TRBD2 matching 10 bases. Losses at the gene ends were 4 bases for V and 6 bases for J; bases not matched to a gene: 6. The CDR3 extends over 14 amino acids. The germline V gene encodes CDR1 LGHNA and CDR2 YNFKEQ. The CDR3 here is CASSPSGRIAEQYF. In DNA form, the CDR3 reads TGTGCCAGCAGCCCTAGCGGGAGAATAGCCGAGCAGTACTTC.

V is TRBV4-1 and J is TRBJ2-5; 15 nucleotides align to TRBD2. Germline-derived CDR1 and CDR2 are MGHRA and YSYEKL. The CDR3 covers 18 residues. Losses at the gene ends were 3 bases for V and 2 bases for J; bases not matched to a gene: 7. As DNA, the CDR3 is TGCGCCAGCAGCCACGGACTAGCGGGGGGGCGGTCGCAAGAGACCCAGTACTTC. Residues: CASSHGLAGGRSQETQYF.

The chain carries TRBV14 and TRBJ1-1; D is unclear. Germline CDR1 is SGHDN and CDR2 is FVKESK. V shed 1 base and J shed 3 bases, with 15 bases lying between them. The CDR3 sequence is 16 residues long. CDR3 sequence (DNA): TGTGCCAGCAGCCAAGCGAGGGCCGGGCGGGACACTGAAGCTTTCTTT. Its translation: CASSQARAGRDTEAFF.

In this sample, this clone turned up a few times. The chain uses TRBV2 and TRBJ1-5, with unresolved D. The V gene lost 3 bases and the J gene lost 7 bases, with 10 bases spanning the gap. There are 13 residues in the CDR3. Germline V gene sequence: CDR1 SNHLY, CDR2 FYNNEI. CDR3 DNA: TGTGCCAGCAGTGACGAGGGAAGGCAGCCCCAGCATTTT. This codes for CASSDEGRQPQHF.

This clone was seen only a few times. The chain links TRBV28 to TRBJ2-3, with D tentatively TRBD1 (5 bases). The CDR3 covers 14 residues. With 4 bases removed from V and 4 bases from J, the gap between germline ends came to 12 bases. Looked up from germline, CDR1 is MDHEN and CDR2 is SYDVKM. The CDR3 DNA is TGTGCCAGCAGTTCCATGTTGGGGCCAGATACGCAGTATTTT. Translating it yields CASSSMLGPDTQYF.

The chain uses TRBV6-5 and TRBJ2-1; 7 positions match TRBD1. The V gene end was trimmed by 2 bases and the J gene end by 8 bases; junction bases not matched to a gene: 9. The CDR3 contains 15 residues. The germline V gene has CDR1 MNHEY and CDR2 SVGAGI. CDR3 sequence reads: CASSYRGPGQDEQFF. CDR3 sequence (DNA): TGTGCCAGCAGTTACAGGGGGCCAGGACAAGATGAGCAGTTCTTC.

This clone showed up just a few times. The chain couples TRBV9 to TRBJ1-1; D is perhaps TRBD1 (6 bases). The CDR3 extends over 15 amino acids. CDR1 and CDR2 (germline): SGDLS, YYNGEE. Trimming stripped 0 bases from V and 1 base from J, with 10 bases between. The CDR3 sequence: CASSVGGTRNTEAFF. In nucleotides, the CDR3 is TGTGCCAGCAGCGTAGGAGGGACAAGGAACACTGAAGCTTTCTTT.

This chain links TRBV11-2 with TRBJ2-7, with D perhaps matching TRBD1 (5 bases). Trimming left V 4 bases short and J 0 bases short, with 13 bases between. The CDR3 is 15 residues long. Per the germline V gene, CDR1 is SGHAT and CDR2 is FQNNGV. CDR3 bases: TGTGCCAGCAGCTCGTCGACAGTGACCTCCTACGAGCAGTACTTC. Protein product: CASSSSTVTSYEQYF.

The sample holds a few counts of this clone. The CDR3 protein is CASSQREDREQYF. DNA of the CDR3: TGTGCCAGCAGCCAACGGGAGGACCGCGAGCAGTACTTC. The rearrangement uses TRBV7-7 and TRBJ2-7; 7 bases fit TRBD2. The ends lost 5 bases at V and 6 bases at J; junction bases unmatched: 7. Germline values: CDR1 SSHAT, CDR2 FNYEAQ (reference sequence). CDR3 length equals 13 residues. Complete variable domain (other parts from reference TRBV7-7 and TRBJ2-7): GAGVSQSPRYKVTKRGQDVTLRCDPISSHATLYWYQQALGQGPEFLTYFNYEAQPDKSGLPSDRFSAERPEGSISTLTIQRTEQRDSAMYRCASSQREDREQYFGPGTRLTVT.